The 13 T cell receptor beta chains reported below all come from one sample, sequenced in a study of OX40 agonist ivuxolimab in advanced cancers. Data came from immunoSEQ multiplex PCR; TCRdb stores just in-frame clones and leaves some out. The table lists around 60,000 clones, roughly 87% of them singletons. The sample in question was CD4+ or CD8+ T cells sorted from blood, obtained in a trial of the OX40 agonist ivuxolimab. All receptors come from an adult with an advanced solid tumor such as melanoma, head and neck, liver or kidney cancer.

This rearrangement joins TRBV19 to TRBJ2-5, with a tentative D call TRBD1 (5 bases). Germline CDR1 and CDR2: LNHDA and SQIVND (reference sequence). The CDR3 is 13 amino acids. Trimming left V 6 bases short and J 5 bases short, with 13 bases between. The CDR3 reads CASSYRRGETQYF. The CDR3 DNA reads as TGTGCCAGTAGCTACAGGCGTGGGGAGACCCAGTACTTC.

The gene calls are TRBV5-1 and TRBJ2-7; TRBD2 agrees at 7 bases. The CDR3 consists of 17 residues. V lost 1 base and J lost 4; bases outside the gene matches: 14. In germline, CDR1 is SGHRS, CDR2 YFSETQ. The CDR3 loop is CASSLYGREQFRYEQYF. The CDR3 bases are TGCGCCAGCAGCTTGTATGGGCGGGAGCAATTTAGGTACGAGCAGTACTTC.

The V and J genes are TRBV19 and TRBJ2-7; 10 bases are shared with TRBD1. With 6 bases clipped from V and 0 bases from J, the junction kept 5 bases outside the gene matches. CDR1 and CDR2 (germline): LNHDA, SQIVND (reference sequence). The CDR3 is made up of 15 amino acids. The CDR3 region has the DNA TGTGCCAGTAGCGCGACAGGGGGCGGCTCCTACGAGCAGTACTTC. The encoded protein is CASSATGGGSYEQYF. Full variable domain (rest looked up from reference TRBV19 and TRBJ2-7): DGGITQSPKYLFRKEGQNVTLSCEQNLNHDAMYWYRQDPGQGLRLIYYSQIVNDFQKGDIAEGYSVSREKKESFPLTVTSAQKNPTAFYLCASSATGGGSYEQYFGPGTRLTVT.

The J gene is TRBJ2-2, the V gene TRBV5-6; D assignment may be TRBD1 or TRBD2 (5 bases each). Germline V lookup: CDR1 SGHDT, CDR2 YYEEEE. The CDR3 totals 14 residues. Trimming pared 1 base from V and 6 bases from J, leaving 10 bases between. CDR3 loop: CASSLFMGPGELFF. The DNA of the CDR3 is TGTGCCAGCAGCTTGTTTATGGGACCCGGGGAGCTGTTTTTT.

The count of this clone is one. V and J are TRBV19 and TRBJ2-1; no clear D gene. CDR3 length: 13 amino acids. Trimming pared 0 bases from V and 4 bases from J, leaving 4 bases between. CDR1 and CDR2 from the germline V gene are LNHDA and SQIVND (reference sequence). CDR3 loop: CASSIDGYNEQFF. The CDR3 DNA is TGTGCCAGTAGTATAGACGGATACAATGAGCAGTTCTTC. The full variable domain, completed using reference TRBV19 and TRBJ2-1, is DGGITQSPKYLFRKEGQNVTLSCEQNLNHDAMYWYRQDPGQGLRLIYYSQIVNDFQKGDIAEGYSVSREKKESFPLTVTSAQKNPTAFYLCASSIDGYNEQFFGPGTRLTVL.

The genes are TRBV13 and TRBJ2-1; D may be TRBD2 (7 bases). The germline V and J ends were trimmed by 0 bases and 5 bases, with 20 bases remaining between them. The germline gives CDR1 PRHDT, CDR2 FYEKMQ (reference sequence). This CDR3 spans 18 amino acids. CDR3: CASSLGRGGSFTNNEQFF. The CDR3 DNA follows: TGTGCCAGCAGCTTAGGTAGGGGGGGCTCTTTTACAAACAATGAGCAGTTCTTC.

The chain couples TRBV6-1 to TRBJ1-3; tentatively, D is TRBD1 (5 bases). CDR1 and CDR2 from the germline V gene are MNHNS and SASEGT. This CDR3 contains 18 residues. The germline V and J ends were trimmed by 2 bases and 0 bases, with 17 bases remaining between them. The CDR3 DNA reads TGTGCCAGCAGTGAATGGCGGATTGGGGGTAGCTCTGGAAACACCATATATTTT. Protein sequence: CASSEWRIGGSSGNTIYF.

J is TRBJ2-7 and V is TRBV7-9; D remains ambiguous. V lost 6 bases and J lost 6, with 18 bases in between. From germline, CDR1 is SEHNR and CDR2 FQNEAQ (reference sequence). CDR3 length equals 14 residues. The CDR3 sequence is CASSVVVGIREQYF. The CDR3 DNA follows: TGTGCCAGCAGTGTGGTTGTAGGAATCCGCGAGCAGTACTTC.

V and J are TRBV28 and TRBJ2-2; a possible D gene is TRBD2 (5 bases). Germline-derived CDR1 and CDR2 are MDHEN and SYDVKM. This CDR3 spans 16 amino acids. V was trimmed by 2 bases and J by 0 bases, leaving 10 bases between them. For the CDR3, the DNA is TGTGCCAGCAGTTTACGGCTAGCCGCGAACACCGGGGAGCTGTTTTTT. Its protein product is CASSLRLAANTGELFF.

The chain has TRBV9 and TRBJ2-3, with D perhaps TRBD2 (5 bases). Germline CDR1 reads SGDLS; CDR2 reads YYNGEE. Between the trimmed V and J ends, which lost 3 bases and 6 bases, there was a span of 14 bases. The CDR3 is 14 amino acids. The CDR3 loop is CASSASGKGDTQYF. The CDR3 nucleotides read TGTGCCAGCAGCGCCTCCGGGAAAGGTGATACGCAGTATTTT. Full variable domain (outside the CDR3, taken from reference TRBV9 and TRBJ2-3): DSGVTQTPKHLITATGQRVTLRCSPRSGDLSVYWYQQSLDQGLQFLIQYYNGEERAKGNILERFSAQQFPDLHSELNLSSLELGDSALYFCASSASGKGDTQYFGPGTRLTVL.

The count of this clone is one. This chain joins TRBV11-2 and TRBJ2-1; D is ambiguous. This CDR3 is 15 amino acids long. The V end was cut by 0 bases, the J end by 5 bases, with 11 bases between. Germline V gene sequence: CDR1 SGHAT, CDR2 FQNNGV. The CDR3 sequence is CASSLDPGSDNEQFF. The CDR3 nucleotides are TGTGCCAGCAGCTTAGATCCCGGATCTGACAATGAGCAGTTCTTC.

The chain combines TRBV4-1 with TRBJ2-7, with a possible D match to TRBD2 (5 bases). The germline V gene encodes CDR1 MGHRA and CDR2 YSYEKL. There are 15 residues in the CDR3. V lost 1 base and J 3 bases, leaving 13 bases between the germline ends. The chain's CDR3 is CASSQVPGLDYEQYF. The DNA for the CDR3 is TGCGCCAGCAGCCAAGTACCAGGACTTGACTACGAGCAGTACTTC.

The rearrangement links TRBV29-1 to TRBJ2-7, with a tentative D call TRBD1 (6 bases). CDR1 is SQVTM, CDR2 ANQGSEA, per germline. The V end lost 7 bases, the J end lost 5 bases, and 15 bases lay between the germline ends. The CDR3 extends over 12 amino acids. The CDR3 DNA sequence: TGCAGCGCGGCACTGGCAGGGGACGAGCAGTACTTC. It encodes CSAALAGDEQYF.